This passage covers 15 T cell receptor beta chains from one sample sequenced in a study of cytomegalovirus exposure and HLA in healthy donors. The PCR contained 60 Vbeta and 13 Jbeta primers. Sequencing used immunoSEQ multiplex PCR; TCRdb keeps in-frame clones, though not all of them. This sample yields approximately 93,000 clones, of which over 75% are seen a single time; 3% to 4% belongs to the top ten. The sequencing sample was made of PBMCs. The origin of the receptors is a man between 45 and 60 years old in good health and CMV-seronegative.

This sequence joins TRBV11-2 and TRBJ2-7; D possibly corresponds to TRBD1 (6 bases). From germline, CDR1 is SGHAT and CDR2 FQNNGV. V lost 0 bases to trimming and J lost 10 bases, with 13 bases between them. The CDR3 consists of 13 residues. The CDR3 nucleotides are TGTGCCAGCAGCTTAGAAGGGGGATTGCGACAGTACTTC. Translated: CASSLEGGLRQYF.

The chain couples TRBV7-9 to TRBJ2-2, with D possibly TRBD1 on 6 matching bases. The germline V gene encodes CDR1 SEHNR and CDR2 FQNEAQ (reference sequence). The V gene lost 5 bases and the J gene lost 8 bases, with 12 bases spanning the gap. The CDR3 totals 13 residues. The CDR3 here is CASSATGPGELFF. The CDR3 nucleotides are TGTGCCAGCAGCGCCACAGGGCCAGGGGAGCTGTTTTTT.

The V call is TRBV28, the J call TRBJ2-1, with D possibly being TRBD2 (6 bases). The CDR3 runs 14 residues. V gave up 2 bases and J gave up 3 bases, with 8 bases separating them. Germline CDR1 and CDR2: MDHEN and SYDVKM. Here the CDR3 reads CASSLTSLYNEQFF. CDR3 DNA: TGTGCCAGCAGTTTAACTAGCCTCTACAATGAGCAGTTCTTC.

The chain employs TRBV6-6 and TRBJ1-5, with D possibly TRBD1 on 6 matching bases. Deletions cut 7 bases from V and 0 bases from J, with 16 bases between. The CDR3 has 16 amino acids. CDR1 is MNHNY and CDR2 is SVGAGI in the germline V gene (reference sequence). CDR3 protein: CASTLTGTYSNQPQHF. CDR3 coding DNA: TGTGCCAGCACCTTGACAGGTACCTATAGCAATCAGCCCCAGCATTTT.

The rearrangement links TRBV28 to TRBJ1-5; D perhaps matches TRBD1 (6 bases). V was pared by 9 bases and J by 7 bases, with 13 bases between. This CDR3 region has 12 residues. Germline V gene lookup returns CDR1 MDHEN and CDR2 SYDVKM. The CDR3 region is CASRGAKQPQHF. Here the CDR3 DNA reads TGTGCCAGTCGGGGGGCCAAACAGCCCCAGCATTTT.

The chain links TRBV1 to TRBJ1-4. TRBV1 is tagged as a pseudogene. CDR3 length: 15 amino acids. CDR3 DNA sequence: TGCACCAGCAGCCAAGTAACGGGGACTAATGAAAAACTGTTTTTT. It is translated as CTSSQVTGTNEKLFF.

This clone occurred a few times. J is TRBJ1-3 and V is TRBV27; tentatively, D is TRBD1 (5 bases). Germline loops: CDR1 MNHEY, CDR2 SMNVEV (reference sequence). The CDR3 is made up of 16 amino acids. V shed 3 bases and J shed 0 bases, with 12 bases lying between them. CDR3 in amino acids: CASSFGTPDSGNTIYF. For the CDR3, the DNA is TGTGCCAGCAGTTTTGGGACTCCCGACTCTGGAAACACCATATATTTT.

This chain joins TRBV7-3 and TRBJ2-1; 8 nucleotides align to TRBD1. From germline, CDR1 is SGHTA and CDR2 FQGTGA. V dropped 6 bases and J dropped 5; count of bases not matched to a gene: 6. The CDR3 contains 14 residues. CDR3 protein: CASSPGGANNEQFF. The DNA of the CDR3 is TGTGCCAGCAGTCCAGGGGGCGCAAACAATGAGCAGTTCTTC.

This chain links TRBV5-5 with TRBJ1-5; weak D call: TRBD1 (5 bases). Germline values: CDR1 SGHKS, CDR2 YYEKEE (reference sequence). The CDR3 totals 20 residues. The V end was cut by 2 bases, the J end by 0 bases, with 24 bases between. The CDR3 loop is CASSFRAQSGEVGSNQPQHF. In nucleotides, the CDR3 is TGTGCCAGCAGCTTCCGGGCTCAATCGGGGGAAGTGGGTAGCAATCAGCCCCAGCATTTT.

The chain uses TRBV27 and TRBJ2-7, with 10 bases identical to TRBD1. This CDR3 comprises 14 residues. V shed 8 bases, J shed 3 bases, and the junction held 7 bases outside the gene matches. Germline V gives CDR1 MNHEY, CDR2 SMNVEV (reference sequence). The CDR3 region is CASGRQGANYEQYF. The DNA for the CDR3 is TGTGCCAGCGGAAGACAGGGGGCGAACTACGAGCAGTACTTC.

J is TRBJ2-7 and V is TRBV6-5, with D unclear. Germline loops: CDR1 MNHEY, CDR2 SVGAGI. The ends were cut back, 5 bases at V and 0 bases at J, with 14 bases in the middle. The CDR3 covers 15 residues. The CDR3 DNA reads as TGTGCCAGCAGTCCTGTGAGGCCGTCCTCCTACGAGCAGTACTTC. Translating it yields CASSPVRPSSYEQYF.

The V gene is TRBV28, the J gene TRBJ2-5; TRBD1 aligns across 12 bases. Germline CDR1 MDHEN, CDR2 SYDVKM. The CDR3 covers 18 residues. The ends lost 6 bases at V and 2 bases at J; junction bases unmatched: 13. The CDR3: CASSFTGTGGLYQETQYF. CDR3 DNA sequence: TGTGCCAGCAGCTTCACCGGGACAGGGGGCTTATATCAAGAGACCCAGTACTTC.

The V and J genes are TRBV4-2 and TRBJ2-3; TRBD2 might be the D (5 bases). The CDR3 spans 15 residues. Trimming cost V 1 base and J 2 bases, with 10 bases left between them. Looked up from germline, CDR1 is LGHNA and CDR2 is YNFKEQ. DNA of the CDR3: TGTGCCAGCAGCCAAGTCGATAGCGACACAGATACGCAGTATTTT. This encodes CASSQVDSDTDTQYF.

The rearrangement joins TRBV27 to TRBJ2-7, with 7 bases that match TRBD2. In germline, CDR1 is MNHEY, CDR2 SMNVEV (reference sequence). V lost 4 bases and J lost 5; bases outside the gene matches: 17. The CDR3 totals 17 residues. The chain's CDR3 is CASSYNTLASLPHEQYF. As DNA, the CDR3 is TGTGCCAGCAGTTACAACACACTAGCGAGCCTTCCGCACGAGCAGTACTTC.

V gene TRBV7-2 combines with J gene TRBJ1-4; 9 positions agree with TRBD1. The CDR3 has 16 amino acids. Germline trimming cut 2 bases from V and 8 bases from J; bases unmatched to any gene: 9. Germline V lookup: CDR1 SGHTA, CDR2 FQGNSA. The CDR3 DNA is TGTGCCAGCAGCTTAAATTTCGGACAGGGGCAAGAAAAACTGTTTTTT. Protein: CASSLNFGQGQEKLFF.